This record concerns one T cell receptor (beta chain) sequence. Antigen: not known. The draw of peripheral blood yielded about 9.4 milliliters from each donor. Per germline, CDR1 SQVTM and CDR2 ANQGSEA. V lost 4 bases to trimming and J lost 1 base, with 13 bases between them. The CDR3 sequence is 14 residues long. This sample was taken from a study of blood T cells in healthy people across ages. Study-wide results and limits: CMV status of donors was unknown, possibly confounding expanded clonotype changes.

Primed by a sample-barcoded 5' primer and a J-beta primer mix, a second PCR proceeded for roughly 7 to 11 cycles. The template-switch adaptor, which had 12 random nucleotides, put a tag on each cDNA molecule. One entry per CDR3 protein results from TCRdb running MiXCR on the 5' RACE reads. The data show 1.2 million to 1.5 million distinct CDR3 sequences, approximately 40% seen once. The rearrangement links TRBV29-1 to TRBJ1-1, with D uncertain. This clonotype was obtained from a young woman in good health. The sample was blood. The CDR3 is CSVGMSNANTEAFF. DNA for the CDR3: TGCAGCGTTGGAATGTCGAATGCGAACACTGAAGCTTTCTTT.